A single T cell receptor (beta chain) is shown here with its context. This sample is drawn from a study of control samples from healthy donors and cancer patients. Libraries were prepared by immunoSEQ multiplex PCR; TCRdb keeps only in-frame clonotypes and omits some of them. The data show around 150,000 clones, 88% seen once. After removal of 4 bases from V and 4 bases from J, the junction contained 7 bases not matched to a gene. CDR3 size: 15 residues. CDR1 is SEHNR and CDR2 is FQNEAQ in the germline V gene (reference sequence). The V call is TRBV7-9, the J call TRBJ1-2; 9 bases fit TRBD1. The origin of this receptor is a man aged 18 to 30 in good health. The sample taken for sequencing was blood. The CDR3 is CASSSQQGAGYGYTF. For the CDR3, the DNA is TGTGCCAGCAGCTCGCAACAGGGGGCAGGCTATGGCTACACCTTC.